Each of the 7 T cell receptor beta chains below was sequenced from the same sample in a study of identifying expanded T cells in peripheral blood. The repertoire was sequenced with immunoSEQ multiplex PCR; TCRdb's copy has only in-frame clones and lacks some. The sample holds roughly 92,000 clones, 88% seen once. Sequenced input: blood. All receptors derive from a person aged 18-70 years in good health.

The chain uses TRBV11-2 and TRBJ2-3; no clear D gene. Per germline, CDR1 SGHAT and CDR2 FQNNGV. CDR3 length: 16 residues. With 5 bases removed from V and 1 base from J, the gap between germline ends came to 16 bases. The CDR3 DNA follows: TGTGCCAGCAGCCGCCGACTCTCCCTGGGCACAGATACGCAGTATTTT. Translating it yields CASSRRLSLGTDTQYF.

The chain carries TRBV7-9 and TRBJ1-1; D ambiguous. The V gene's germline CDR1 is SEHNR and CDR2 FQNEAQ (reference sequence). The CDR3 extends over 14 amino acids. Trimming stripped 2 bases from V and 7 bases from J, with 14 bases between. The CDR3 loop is CASSLYDRLGEAFF. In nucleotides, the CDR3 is TGTGCCAGCAGCTTATATGATCGGCTGGGTGAAGCTTTCTTT.

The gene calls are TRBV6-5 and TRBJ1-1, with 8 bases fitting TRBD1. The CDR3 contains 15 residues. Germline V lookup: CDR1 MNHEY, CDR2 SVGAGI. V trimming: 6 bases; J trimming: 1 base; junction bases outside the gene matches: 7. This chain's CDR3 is CASSGTGTGNTEAFF. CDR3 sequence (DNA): TGTGCCAGCAGCGGCACCGGGACAGGGAACACTGAAGCTTTCTTT.

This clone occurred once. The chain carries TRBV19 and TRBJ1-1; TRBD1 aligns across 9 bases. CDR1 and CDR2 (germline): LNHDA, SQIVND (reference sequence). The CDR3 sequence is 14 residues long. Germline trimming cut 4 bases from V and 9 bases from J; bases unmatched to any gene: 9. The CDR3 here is CASSTRQGGVQAFF. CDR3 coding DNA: TGTGCCAGTAGTACGAGACAGGGGGGAGTCCAAGCTTTCTTT. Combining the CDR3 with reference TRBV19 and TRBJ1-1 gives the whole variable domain DGGITQSPKYLFRKEGQNVTLSCEQNLNHDAMYWYRQDPGQGLRLIYYSQIVNDFQKGDIAEGYSVSREKKESFPLTVTSAQKNPTAFYLCASSTRQGGVQAFFGQGTRLTVV.

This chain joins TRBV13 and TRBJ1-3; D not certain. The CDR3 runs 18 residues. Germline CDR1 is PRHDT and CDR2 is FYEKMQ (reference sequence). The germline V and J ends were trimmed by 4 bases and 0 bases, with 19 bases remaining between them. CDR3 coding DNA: TGTGCCAGCAGCTCCTTCGGTGGTCCGCGTGACTCTGGAAACACCATATATTTT. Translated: CASSSFGGPRDSGNTIYF.

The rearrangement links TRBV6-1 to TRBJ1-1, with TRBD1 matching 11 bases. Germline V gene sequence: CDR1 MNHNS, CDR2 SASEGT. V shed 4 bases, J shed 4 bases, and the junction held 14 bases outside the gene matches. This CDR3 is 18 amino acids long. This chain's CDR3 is CASSGPGAGQGARTEAFF. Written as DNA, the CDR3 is TGTGCCAGCAGTGGACCAGGTGCAGGACAGGGGGCTCGCACTGAAGCTTTCTTT.

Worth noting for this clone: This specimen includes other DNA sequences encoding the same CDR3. The CDR3 DNA reads TGTGCCAGCTCACCTGGCAGGGATCAGCCCCAGCATTTT. Translating gives CASSPGRDQPQHF. V usage is TRBV18 and J usage is TRBJ1-5, with D possibly being TRBD1 (5 bases). The germline V gene has CDR1 KGHSH and CDR2 LQKENI. Trimming left V 3 bases short and J 5 bases short, with 8 bases between. The CDR3 spans 13 residues.